This T cell receptor beta chain was documented in a study of T-cell reconstitution after alpha-beta-depleted transplantation in children. General study findings and limits: At around two months after transplant, the alpha-beta T cells were reportedly derived from several hundred expanded clones that came from non-depleted graft cells. One year after transplant, T-cell counts and diversity came mostly from newly produced T cells.

The table lists this clonotype with many counts. What it binds is unknown. The germline V gene encodes CDR1 DFQATT and CDR2 SNEGSKA (reference sequence). The ends were cut back, 6 bases at V and 7 bases at J, with 22 bases in the middle. This CDR3 has 14 amino acids. The library targeted TCRbeta and was prepared with unique molecular identifiers. MiXCR, run by TCRdb on the PCR reads, gives a single entry per CDR3 protein. This sample carries 280,000 or so distinct CDR3 sequences, under 14% of them seen once, and the ten largest clones take 23%. This clonotype was obtained from a male patient between 2 and 10 years old who had a stem cell transplant for chronic granulomatous disease, so the T cells may come from the graft donor. The gene calls are TRBV20-1 and TRBJ2-7; D might be TRBD1 (6 bases). The sample in question was peripheral blood, obtained 180 days after TCRalphabeta/CD19-depleted stem cell transplant. The CDR3 protein is CSAHRDTPSGEQYF. The CDR3 DNA is TGCAGTGCACACCGGGACACCCCGTCGGGGGAGCAGTACTTC.